Each of the 10 T cell receptor beta chains below was sequenced from the same sample in a study of somatic mutations in cytotoxic T cells in rheumatoid arthritis. Measured with immunoSEQ multiplex PCR; TCRdb has only the in-frame clones, and not every one. Of about 11,000 clones listed, 74% are singletons. The sample taken for sequencing was CD8+ T cells sorted from blood. Every receptor here comes from a middle-aged woman in good health.

This chain joins TRBV6-1 and TRBJ1-5; no clear D gene. Trimming removed 7 bases at V and 5 bases at J, with 15 bases between. Germline V gene data show CDR1 as MNHNS and CDR2 as SASEGT. The CDR3 extends over 14 amino acids. CDR3 DNA: TGTGCCAGCATGCGAGTTTTGGGCCATCAGCCCCAGCATTTT. This encodes CASMRVLGHQPQHF.

This sequence joins TRBV27 and TRBJ1-2; 7 bases align to TRBD1. The ends lost 2 bases at V and 4 bases at J; junction bases unmatched: 7. Germline CDR1 and CDR2: MNHEY and SMNVEV (reference sequence). The CDR3 extends over 15 amino acids. The CDR3 DNA is TGTGCCAGCAGTTTAGGTTCAGGGGGTCTCTATGGCTACACCTTC. This sequence encodes CASSLGSGGLYGYTF.

The table lists this clone with a count of one. CDR3 loop: CASREGDGGSTEAFF. The DNA of the CDR3 is TGTGCCAGCAGGGAGGGTGATGGGGGCAGCACTGAAGCTTTCTTT. This chain links TRBV6-4 with TRBJ1-1; D might be TRBD1 (6 bases). The CDR3 extends over 15 amino acids. Germline CDR1 reads MRHNA; CDR2 reads SNTAGT. V dropped 6 bases and J dropped 4 bases, with 18 bases sitting between them.

The V and J genes are TRBV11-3 and TRBJ2-7; D gene uncertain. Germline CDR1 and CDR2: SGHNT and YENEEA. Trimming left V 2 bases short and J 2 bases short, with 4 bases between. The CDR3 length is 12 residues. DNA for the CDR3: TGTGCCAGCAGCTTAATAGCCTACGAGCAGTACTTC. This codes for CASSLIAYEQYF.

The chain joins TRBV28 to TRBJ1-4, with TRBD1 matching 8 bases. Germline CDR1 is MDHEN and CDR2 is SYDVKM. Losses at the gene ends were 5 bases for V and 8 bases for J; bases not matched to a gene: 7. CDR3 length: 14 residues. For the CDR3, the DNA is TGTGCCAGCAGTCCCAACAGGGGGTTCGAAAAACTGTTTTTT. Translation: CASSPNRGFEKLFF. The full variable domain, with the rest looked up from reference TRBV28 and TRBJ1-4, is DVKVTQSSRYLVKRTGEKVFLECVQDMDHENMFWYRQDPGLGLRLIYFSYDVKMKEKGDIPEGYSVSREKKERFSLILESASTNQTSMYLCASSPNRGFEKLFFGSGTQLSVL.

This clone was seen a handful of times. This chain links TRBV28 with TRBJ1-6; the D is unclear. CDR3 length equals 17 residues. Germline V gene data show CDR1 as MDHEN and CDR2 as SYDVKM. Trimming stripped 5 bases from V and 0 bases from J, with 14 bases between. The DNA of the CDR3 is TGTGCCAGCAGTCTCAACGTTCAGGTCTCCTATAATTCACCCCTCCACTTT. Translating it yields CASSLNVQVSYNSPLHF.

This chain connects TRBV7-8 to TRBJ1-1; no definite D call. CDR3 length equals 14 residues. Trimming removed 5 bases at V and 6 bases at J, with 16 bases between. Looked up from germline, CDR1 is SGHVS and CDR2 is FQNEAQ. The CDR3 DNA is TGTGCCAGCAGCCCCCCATTGGTCCGACCTGAAGCTTTCTTT. Residues: CASSPPLVRPEAFF. The entire variable domain, with the rest obtained from reference TRBV7-8 and TRBJ1-1, is as follows: GAGVSQSPRYKVAKRGQDVALRCDPISGHVSLFWYQQALGQGPEFLTYFQNEAQLDKSGLPSDRFFAERPEGSVSTLKIQRTQQEDSAVYLCASSPPLVRPEAFFGQGTRLTVV.

This chain connects TRBV15 to TRBJ1-5; TRBD1 matches 8 bases. Germline V CDR1 and CDR2: LNHNV, YYDKDF (reference sequence). Trimming at V came to 0 bases and at J to 7 bases, leaving 8 bases not matched to a gene. The CDR3 totals 16 residues. The CDR3 DNA reads TGTGCCACCAGCAGAGATCCGAACAGGGGGGACCAGCCCCAGCATTTT. Amino acids: CATSRDPNRGDQPQHF.

This clone occurred once. The chain uses TRBV7-2 and TRBJ2-1; 10 bases are a match to TRBD2. V shed 2 bases, J shed 5 bases, and the junction held 6 bases outside the gene matches. The CDR3 has 16 residues. The germline V gene has CDR1 SGHTA and CDR2 FQGNSA. The CDR3 protein is CASSLFSSGSHNEQFF. The DNA of the CDR3 is TGTGCCAGCAGCTTATTTTCTAGCGGGAGCCACAATGAGCAGTTCTTC.

The chain joins TRBV6-5 to TRBJ1-1; 10 positions agree with TRBD1. CDR1 MNHEY and CDR2 SVGAGI come from the germline V gene. Unmatched junction bases numbered 5, after V lost 6 bases and J lost 4 bases. This CDR3 has 14 amino acids. The CDR3 is CASRDRGVSTEAFF. The DNA for the CDR3 is TGTGCCAGCAGGGACAGGGGGGTTAGCACTGAAGCTTTCTTT.